The clone carrying this TCR beta chain was observed many times. Its antigen is unidentified. The germline V gene has CDR1 DFQATT and CDR2 SNEGSKA (reference sequence). J gave up 0 bases and V 0 bases, and 4 bases lay outside the gene matches. The CDR3 extends over 16 amino acids. The data were obtained in a study of regulatory T cells in long-lasting Graves disease. General study points: Public clonotype sharing was higher in persistent than newly diagnosed patients. Newly diagnosed disease favored TRBV20-1 and TRBJ2-1 over persistent disease. Lower TCR diversity characterized persistent Graves' patients relative to newly diagnosed patients.

The time point: newly diagnosed GD, antithyroid drugs for less than 3 months. PBMC RNA was the source of the TCR library. Building the TCR beta libraries relied on iRepertoire HTBI primers, and CDR3 regions underwent Arm-PCR. TCRdb re-derived calls from the multiplex PCR reads in MiXCR, one entry per CDR3 protein. The sample has 350,000 to 400,000 distinct CDR3 sequences, roughly a sixth seen once. Sequenced here: peripheral blood mononuclear cells (PBMCs), sampled at new diagnosis, from a patient treated with antithyroid drugs. This TCR was recovered from a female donor with Graves disease. The J gene is TRBJ1-3, the V gene TRBV20-1; 8 nucleotides match TRBD1. This CDR3 is CSARDTGTGSGNTIYF. CDR3 bases: TGCAGTGCTAGAGATACGGGGACAGGCTCTGGAAACACCATATATTTT.